Presented here are 26 T cell receptor beta chains from one specimen sequenced in a study of blood T cell repertoires in COVID-19. Assay: immunoSEQ multiplex PCR; the TCRdb copy retains only in-frame clones and omits some. The data contain 60,000 to 95,000 clones, around nine tenths of them seen just once; the ten biggest clones take up roughly 6.1%. The specimen was peripheral blood. Receptors were obtained from a human donor in a cohort sampled during active COVID-19.

The chain couples TRBV5-4 to TRBJ2-1; TRBD2 matches at 10 bases. The CDR3 length is 17 residues. J gave up 3 bases and V 3 bases, and 9 bases lay outside the gene matches. Germline-derived CDR1 and CDR2 are SGHNT and YYREEE (reference sequence). CDR3 sequence: CASSSPSGGAVYNEQFF. As DNA, the CDR3 is TGTGCCAGCAGCTCTCCCAGCGGGGGGGCTGTCTACAATGAGCAGTTCTTC. Full variable domain (outside the CDR3, taken from reference TRBV5-4 and TRBJ2-1): ETGVTQSPTHLIKTRGQQVTLRCSSQSGHNTVSWYQQALGQGPQFIFQYYREEENGRGNFPPRFSGLQFPNYSSELNVNALELDDSALYLCASSSPSGGAVYNEQFFGPGTRLTVL.

The chain has TRBV2 and TRBJ1-5; D gene ambiguous. Per the germline V gene, CDR1 is SNHLY and CDR2 is FYNNEI. The germline V and J ends were trimmed by 2 bases and 6 bases, with 14 bases remaining between them. The CDR3 consists of 15 residues. CDR3: CASSEIAGVSQPQHF. CDR3 sequence (DNA): TGTGCCAGCAGTGAAATTGCGGGAGTGAGTCAGCCCCAGCATTTT.

The chain has TRBV9 and TRBJ1-2; D is unresolved. The ends were cut back, 3 bases at V and 6 bases at J, with 9 bases in the middle. This CDR3 has 12 amino acids. CDR1 is SGDLS and CDR2 is YYNGEE in the germline V gene. The CDR3 here is CASSGGPHGYTF. DNA for the CDR3: TGTGCCAGCAGCGGAGGCCCTCATGGCTACACCTTC.

The rearrangement links TRBV7-2 to TRBJ2-3; 9 nucleotides line up with TRBD2. The CDR3 covers 15 residues. The V segment lost 5 bases and the J segment 2 bases; nucleotides outside the gene matches: 5. Germline assignment: CDR1 SGHTA and CDR2 FQGNSA. The CDR3 coding sequence is TGTGCCAGCAGCCCCCTAGCGGGGTCCACAGATACGCAGTATTTT. The encoded protein is CASSPLAGSTDTQYF. Full variable domain (remainder filled in from reference TRBV7-2 and TRBJ2-3): GAGVSQSPSNKVTEKGKDVELRCDPISGHTALYWYRQSLGQGLEFLIYFQGNSAPDKSGLPSDRFSAERTGGSVSTLTIQRTQQEDSAVYLCASSPLAGSTDTQYFGPGTRLTVL.

Only a few counts were recorded for this clone. The rearrangement links TRBV12-3 or TRBV12-4 to TRBJ1-1, with no clear D. The CDR3 is 13 residues long. V lost 1 base to trimming and J lost 5 bases, with 8 bases between them. Here the CDR3 reads CASSLGGRTEAFF. The CDR3 DNA reads TGTGCCAGCAGTTTAGGAGGTAGGACTGAAGCTTTCTTT.

The CDR3 coding sequence is TGTGCCAGCAGTCCCGGACTGACGGGTAACTATGGCTACACCTTC. This sequence encodes CASSPGLTGNYGYTF. J is TRBJ1-2 and V is TRBV28; D is uncertain. Trimming took 5 bases from V and 1 from J, leaving 14 bases between them. The CDR3 runs 15 residues. Looked up from germline, CDR1 is MDHEN and CDR2 is SYDVKM.

This chain joins TRBV7-2 and TRBJ2-7; 11 bases fit TRBD1. CDR1 is SGHTA, CDR2 FQGNSA, per germline. CDR3 length: 17 residues. V dropped 1 base and J dropped 3; count of bases not matched to a gene: 8. CDR3 sequence reads: CASSLGTGGSIGYEQYF. The CDR3 bases are TGTGCCAGCAGCTTAGGGACAGGGGGCAGTATTGGCTACGAGCAGTACTTC. Looking up the rest from reference TRBV7-2 and TRBJ2-7 gives the full variable domain: GAGVSQSPSNKVTEKGKDVELRCDPISGHTALYWYRQSLGQGLEFLIYFQGNSAPDKSGLPSDRFSAERTGGSVSTLTIQRTQQEDSAVYLCASSLGTGGSIGYEQYFGPGTRLTVT.

This chain connects TRBV10-2 to TRBJ2-5; D may be TRBD2 (6 bases). Trimming took off 1 base at V and 3 bases at J, with 15 bases between the two ends. This CDR3 spans 16 amino acids. The germline V gene encodes CDR1 WSHSY and CDR2 SAAADI. CDR3 region: CASSEYWAGRKETQYF. The CDR3 DNA sequence: TGCGCCAGCAGTGAGTACTGGGCGGGGAGAAAAGAGACCCAGTACTTC.

V gene TRBV28 combines with J gene TRBJ2-7; 9 bases align to TRBD2. The CDR3 is 13 residues long. CDR1 is MDHEN and CDR2 is SYDVKM in the germline V gene. V gave up 10 bases and J gave up 2 bases; unmatched junction bases: 6. The CDR3 sequence: CATVGGGAYEQYF. The CDR3 DNA reads TGTGCCACTGTGGGCGGGGGGGCCTACGAGCAGTACTTC. The full variable domain, in which reference TRBV28 and TRBJ2-7 provide the parts outside the CDR3, is DVKVTQSSRYLVKRTGEKVFLECVQDMDHENMFWYRQDPGLGLRLIYFSYDVKMKEKGDIPEGYSVSREKKERFSLILESASTNQTSMYLCATVGGGAYEQYFGPGTRLTVT.

The chain recombines TRBV7-9 with TRBJ2-2; unclear D gene. The CDR3 loop spans 16 amino acids. Germline-derived CDR1 and CDR2 are SEHNR and FQNEAQ (reference sequence). V gave up 1 base and J gave up 1 base, with 10 bases separating them. The CDR3 DNA follows: TGTGCCAGCAGCTTAGGCGGCGGAGAGAACACCGGGGAGCTGTTTTTT. Residues: CASSLGGGENTGELFF.

The chain joins TRBV10-3 to TRBJ2-7; 11 nucleotides line up with TRBD2. J lost 1 base, V lost 4 bases, and 3 bases had no gene match. From germline, CDR1 is ENHRY and CDR2 SYGVKD. The CDR3 consists of 15 residues. CDR3 residues: CAISGGTSGSYEQYF. The CDR3 nucleotides read TGTGCCATCAGTGGCGGGACTAGCGGATCCTACGAGCAGTACTTC.

The chain links TRBV23-1 to TRBJ2-7; D possibly corresponds to TRBD1 (6 bases). TRBV23-1 is flagged as an ORF with uncertain function. This CDR3 is built from 16 residues. V lost 0 bases and J lost 6, with 18 bases in between. The CDR3 here is CASSQSLARGDLEQYF. The CDR3 bases are TGCGCCAGCAGTCAATCGTTAGCCAGGGGAGATCTCGAGCAGTACTTC.

This rearrangement joins TRBV6-5 to TRBJ1-5, with D maybe TRBD1 (6 bases). CDR3 length: 15 amino acids. Germline lookup yields CDR1 MNHEY and CDR2 SVGAGI. The V gene lost 0 bases and the J gene lost 5 bases, with 11 bases spanning the gap. CDR3 amino acids: CASSYSWGLDQPQHF. The DNA for the CDR3 is TGTGCCAGCAGTTACTCGTGGGGGCTGGATCAGCCCCAGCATTTT.

The chain links TRBV7-2 to TRBJ1-1, with a weak D call TRBD1 (6 bases). Per the germline V gene, CDR1 is SGHTA and CDR2 is FQGNSA. V dropped 1 base and J dropped 1 base, with 16 bases sitting between them. This CDR3 contains 17 residues. The chain's CDR3 is CASSLDQNRVRNTEAFF. The CDR3 bases are TGTGCCAGCAGCTTAGACCAAAACAGGGTTCGGAACACTGAAGCTTTCTTT. The full variable domain, rest sourced from reference TRBV7-2 and TRBJ1-1, is GAGVSQSPSNKVTEKGKDVELRCDPISGHTALYWYRQSLGQGLEFLIYFQGNSAPDKSGLPSDRFSAERTGGSVSTLTIQRTQQEDSAVYLCASSLDQNRVRNTEAFFGQGTRLTVV.

The chain joins TRBV9 to TRBJ2-1, with no clear D. The CDR3 contains 15 residues. V dropped 0 bases and J dropped 3 bases, with 10 bases sitting between them. Germline CDR1 and CDR2: SGDLS and YYNGEE. The CDR3 coding sequence is TGTGCCAGCAGCGTAGGCACAGTACTCTACAATGAGCAGTTCTTC. Its translation: CASSVGTVLYNEQFF.

The V call is TRBV7-2, the J call TRBJ2-3, with 12 bases that match TRBD2. After removal of 3 bases from V and 2 bases from J, the junction contained 12 bases not matched to a gene. This CDR3 spans 19 amino acids. Per the germline V gene, CDR1 is SGHTA and CDR2 is FQGNSA. CDR3 DNA sequence: TGTGCCAGCAGCTTCTCCCTGTTACTAGCGGGGGGATACACAGATACGCAGTATTTT. Translation gives CASSFSLLLAGGYTDTQYF.

This rearrangement joins TRBV6-6 to TRBJ1-1; 9 bases are shared with TRBD1. Germline CDR1 MNHNY, CDR2 SVGAGI (reference sequence). The CDR3 loop spans 15 amino acids. The V segment lost 2 bases and the J segment 0 bases; nucleotides outside the gene matches: 1. The CDR3 spells CASSYRTGVNTEAFF. CDR3 sequence (DNA): TGTGCCAGCAGTTACCGGACAGGGGTGAACACTGAAGCTTTCTTT.

J is TRBJ2-7 and V is TRBV13; D may be TRBD1 (5 bases). Germline-derived CDR1 and CDR2 are PRHDT and FYEKMQ (reference sequence). The CDR3 is made up of 15 amino acids. Trimming pared 2 bases from V and 7 bases from J, leaving 18 bases between. CDR3: CASSLRQGAWGEQYF. CDR3 in DNA: TGTGCCAGCAGCTTAAGGCAGGGCGCCTGGGGAGAGCAGTACTTC.

This chain links TRBV19 with TRBJ1-2, with D possibly TRBD1 on 5 matching bases. The CDR3 length is 13 residues. V gave up 8 bases and J gave up 8 bases, with 18 bases separating them. Germline CDR1 reads LNHDA; CDR2 reads SQIVND (reference sequence). The CDR3 DNA is TGTGCCAGTGACGGGCCCGCAGACAGCGGCTACACCTTC. Protein product: CASDGPADSGYTF.

The chain couples TRBV6-5 to TRBJ1-4; D remains unclear. This CDR3 has 13 amino acids. The V and J ends lost 2 bases and 7 bases respectively, with 8 bases between them. Germline assignment: CDR1 MNHEY and CDR2 SVGAGI. The CDR3: CASSYAPVEKLFF. The CDR3 DNA is TGTGCCAGCAGTTACGCCCCAGTTGAAAAACTGTTTTTT.

V usage is TRBV18 and J usage is TRBJ1-5; a possible D gene is TRBD1 (5 bases). CDR1 is KGHSH and CDR2 is LQKENI in the germline V gene. The CDR3 contains 14 residues. Between the trimmed V and J ends, which lost 2 bases and 6 bases, there was a span of 11 bases. This CDR3 reads CASSPGGAAQPQHF. In DNA, the CDR3 is TGTGCCAGCTCACCAGGAGGGGCCGCTCAGCCCCAGCATTTT.

The CDR3 nucleotides are TGTGCCTCCAGCGAGGGTCAGATGAACACTGAAGCTTTCTTT. Amino acids: CASSEGQMNTEAFF. The V gene is TRBV19, the J gene TRBJ1-1; unclear D gene. This CDR3 has 14 amino acids. The germline gives CDR1 LNHDA, CDR2 SQIVND (reference sequence). Between the trimmed V and J ends, which lost 11 bases and 0 bases, there was a span of 16 bases.

V and J are TRBV19 and TRBJ1-5; 7 bases align to TRBD1. The CDR3 runs to 15 residues. Germline CDR1 and CDR2: LNHDA and SQIVND (reference sequence). V lost 4 bases and J lost 3; bases outside the gene matches: 6. The CDR3 sequence: CASSRDRVDNQPQHF. The CDR3 DNA follows: TGTGCCAGTAGTAGAGACAGGGTGGACAATCAGCCCCAGCATTTT.

V is TRBV4-3 and J is TRBJ1-1; D remains unclear. CDR1 is LGHNA and CDR2 is YSLEER in the germline V gene. The germline V and J ends were trimmed by 0 bases and 0 bases, with 11 bases remaining between them. This CDR3 has 16 amino acids. The CDR3 region is CASSQDNRVMNTEAFF. Written as DNA, the CDR3 is TGCGCCAGCAGCCAAGATAACAGAGTAATGAACACTGAAGCTTTCTTT.

The V gene is TRBV15, the J gene TRBJ1-1; 9 bases agree with TRBD1. The CDR3 runs to 14 residues. Germline V gene sequence: CDR1 LNHNV, CDR2 YYDKDF (reference sequence). Trimming at V came to 5 bases and at J to 6 bases, leaving 7 bases not matched to a gene. The CDR3 region has the DNA TGTGCCACCAGCCGTACAGGGGGCCACGCTGAAGCTTTCTTT. Its protein product is CATSRTGGHAEAFF.

This chain uses TRBV2 with TRBJ2-5, with 7 positions matching TRBD2. Trimming removed 7 bases from V and 0 bases from J; junction bases left unmatched: 2. The CDR3 length is 13 residues. The germline V gene has CDR1 SNHLY and CDR2 FYNNEI. Here the CDR3 reads CASNSGYQETQYF. The DNA of the CDR3 is TGTGCCAGCAATAGCGGGTACCAAGAGACCCAGTACTTC.